One and the same sample provided the 4 T cell receptor beta chains below, sequenced in a study of technical replicates of blood from several donors. Sequenced by immunoSEQ multiplex PCR; TCRdb stores in-frame clones only, minus some. The sample holds some 15,000 clones, about 89% seen once. Sequencing was carried out using PBMCs. The source of these receptors is a human donor in good health.

This clone was seen once. The genes are TRBV7-2 and TRBJ2-5; 11 nucleotides align to TRBD1. The germline V gene encodes CDR1 SGHTA and CDR2 FQGNSA. J gave up 5 bases and V 2 bases, and 7 bases lay outside the gene matches. This CDR3 is built from 16 residues. The CDR3 here is CASSLNGQGARETQYF. DNA for the CDR3: TGTGCCAGCAGCTTAAATGGACAGGGGGCCAGGGAGACCCAGTACTTC.

The chain combines TRBV9 with TRBJ1-2; no definite D call. Germline V gene lookup returns CDR1 SGDLS and CDR2 YYNGEE. The V end was cut by 2 bases, the J end by 4 bases, with 12 bases between. This CDR3 contains 14 residues. CDR3 region: CASSVLDGSYGYTF. For the CDR3, the DNA is TGTGCCAGCAGCGTCCTCGACGGGAGCTATGGCTACACCTTC.

The V and J genes are TRBV6-1 and TRBJ2-7; 8 bases are a match to TRBD1. CDR1 is MNHNS, CDR2 SASEGT, per germline. With 5 bases clipped from V and 7 bases from J, the junction kept 7 bases outside the gene matches. The CDR3 totals 13 residues. CDR3 sequence reads: CASSLDRGREQYF. The CDR3 DNA reads TGTGCCAGCAGTCTTGACAGGGGAAGAGAGCAGTACTTC.

This chain connects TRBV5-4 to TRBJ2-1; 8 bases match TRBD2. This CDR3 has 14 amino acids. Looked up from germline, CDR1 is SGHNT and CDR2 is YYREEE (reference sequence). The ends lost 4 bases at V and 7 bases at J; junction bases unmatched: 7. The CDR3 coding sequence is TGTGCCAGCAGCGTGGGCGGGGGGAATAATGAGCAGTTCTTC. Its protein product is CASSVGGGNNEQFF.